The entry below gives a single T cell receptor (beta chain) sequence along with its context. Its antigen is unidentified. Isolated RNA was reverse transcribed in full, so expressed TCRB transcripts were sequenced. Regulatory, naive and central memory T cell samples averaged approximately 3.8 million reads. The method was immunoSEQ multiplex PCR; TCRdb's version includes in-frame clones alone and lacks a portion of them. The repertoire has under 950,000 clones, 17% of them found once; the top ten carry about 0.025%. This entry comes from a study of beta chain features in type 1 diabetes. After removal of 3 bases from V and 5 bases from J, the junction contained 13 bases not matched to a gene. Germline CDR1 and CDR2: SGHTA and FQGNSA. The length of the CDR3 is 16 residues. Findings and limits, study-wide: PCR could preferentially amplify shorter templates, alike in patients and controls. A greater similarity of naive, central memory and Treg TCRB repertoires was seen among patients than among healthy donors.

Central memory, naive, regulatory and stem cell-like memory CD4+ cells were sorted by CD45RO/CCR7/CD25/CD127/CD95/CD27. The TCR comes from a young woman in good health. What was sequenced was naive CD4+ T cells from blood. The chain has TRBV7-2 and TRBJ2-7, with 7 bases that match TRBD1. The CDR3 sequence is CASSFRRQGSLNEQYF. DNA for the CDR3: TGTGCCAGCAGCTTCCGACGACAGGGATCTCTGAACGAGCAGTACTTC.